The subject of this entry is one TCR beta chain. This clonotype was counted ten times or more. Its binding antigen is unknown. Base qualities are missing; no much larger clone stands one base away. The library was obtained by multiplex PCR. The listed sequencing device is Illumina HiSeq 4000. To build TCR beta libraries, CDR3 regions were amplified by Arm-PCR using iRepertoire HTBI primers. PCR products were gel purified before sequencing. Concerning the study's data processing: Gene usage analysis of CDR3 amino acid clonotypes used the approximately 62 TRBV and around 13 TRBJ segments found across samples. COPE and FqMerger were used to merge the filtered high-quality paired reads into contigs. BLAST was used to align contigs to the IMGT TRBV, TRBD and TRBJ reference genes, and CDR3 was defined following IMGT. Highly expanded clones were defined as clonotypes with a frequency above 0.1%. Repertoire diversity was measured by Shannon entropy, and V-J evenness by the Gini coefficient. A clonotype found in more than one individual was treated as public. The raw public reads went through TCRdb reprocessing: fastp at Q25, MiXCR clone calling, in-frame beta chains kept. Rows with one shared CDR3 protein collapse into an entry with the most common genes and DNA. The authors' filters were not applied to this entry. The sample table contains fewer than 550,000 distinct CDR3 sequences; only one count was recorded for approximately 21% of them. About 6.6% of the sample lies in the top ten.

V is pared back by 7 bases and J by 3 bases, with 18 bases lying between the germline termini. The CDR3 has 15 amino acids, counting the end cysteine and phenylalanine. Only CDR3 DNA is held: 45 bases, read in frame from base 1. CDR1 SNHLY and CDR2 FYNNEI are derived from the germline V gene. These data come from a study of regulatory T cells in long-lasting Graves disease (dated by TCRdb to the early 2020s). Describing the broader study: Persistent Graves' disease meant more than 5 years of antithyroid drug treatment with TSH receptor autoantibodies that stayed positive. Antithyroid drugs had been taken for 8.5 to 11 years on average by persistent Graves' disease patients in the clinical cohort. Patients with persistent Graves' disease were compared with patients with newly diagnosed Graves' disease using TCR sequencing and RNA sequencing of peripheral blood. TCR sequencing covered about 13 persistent and 20 newly diagnosed Graves' disease patients, some 33 samples in total. The study was conducted in China and was registered as a clinical trial.

The paper's findings and limits, for the study overall: Only the TCR beta chain was sequenced and analyzed. The authors noted that the small sample size was a limitation that may lower accuracy. Persistent disease showed preferential use of TRBV28, TRBJ1-2 and TRBJ2-5, whereas newly diagnosed disease favored TRBV20-1 and TRBJ2-1. Persistent patients shared more public clonotypes among themselves (under 3,000) than newly diagnosed patients did (over 950). Compared with newly diagnosed patients, persistent Graves' disease patients had lower TCR Shannon entropy and fewer highly expanded clones, which suggests clonal expansion. Peripheral blood alone was examined, since thyroid tissue, which constituted the primary lesion, could not be accessed.

This specimen's time point label, interpreted: persistent/refractory GD, antithyroid drugs over 5 years with positive TRAb. For both TCR sequencing and RNA sequencing, RNA was extracted from PBMCs using TRIzol. The diagnosis of Graves' disease followed American Thyroid Association guidelines. Recruitment of patients was carried out at an endocrinology department in Xi'an, China. Each patient gave around 9 milliliters of peripheral blood, collected in an EDTA anticoagulant tube. Ficoll Paque Plus density gradient separation was used to isolate PBMCs, and no further T cell sorting was done. An Agilent 2100 Bioanalyzer and agarose gel were used to check RNA quality, and a NanoDrop 2000 was used to measure RNA concentration.

Sequences were derived from peripheral blood mononuclear cells (PBMCs), sampled when the disease was refractory, from a patient treated with antithyroid drugs. The V and J segments used are TRBV2 and TRBJ1-1; D gene: possibly TRBD1, on 5 matching bases. This TCR derives from a female donor with Graves disease. The CDR3 here reads CASTDDAGAHTEAFF. In nucleotides, the sequence is TGTGCCAGCACCGACGATGCCGGGGCGCACACTGAAGCTTTCTTT.